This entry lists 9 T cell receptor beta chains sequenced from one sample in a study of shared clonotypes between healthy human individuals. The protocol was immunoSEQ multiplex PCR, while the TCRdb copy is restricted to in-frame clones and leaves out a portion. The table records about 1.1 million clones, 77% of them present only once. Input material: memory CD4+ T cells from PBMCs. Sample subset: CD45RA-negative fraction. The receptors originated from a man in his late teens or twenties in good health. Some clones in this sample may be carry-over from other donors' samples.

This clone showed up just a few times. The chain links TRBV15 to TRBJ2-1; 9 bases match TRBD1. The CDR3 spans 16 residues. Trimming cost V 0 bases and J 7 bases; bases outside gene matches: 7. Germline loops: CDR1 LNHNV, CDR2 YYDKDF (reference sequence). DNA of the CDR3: TGTGCCACCAGCAGAGATGTCGGGACAGGGAGAAATGAGCAGTTCTTC. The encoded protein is CATSRDVGTGRNEQFF.

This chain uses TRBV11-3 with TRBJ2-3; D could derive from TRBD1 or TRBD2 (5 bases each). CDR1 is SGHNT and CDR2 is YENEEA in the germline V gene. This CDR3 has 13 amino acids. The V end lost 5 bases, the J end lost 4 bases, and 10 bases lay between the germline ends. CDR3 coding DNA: TGTGCCAGCAGCGTCCGGGGCTCAGATACGCAGTATTTT. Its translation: CASSVRGSDTQYF.

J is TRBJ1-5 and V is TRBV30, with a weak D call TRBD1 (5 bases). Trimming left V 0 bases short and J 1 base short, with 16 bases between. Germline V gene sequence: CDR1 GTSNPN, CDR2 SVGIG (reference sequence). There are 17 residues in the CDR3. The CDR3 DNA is TGTGCCTGGAGTGTTCGTTCTGGGGCAGGAAGCAATCAGCCCCAGCATTTT. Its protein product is CAWSVRSGAGSNQPQHF.

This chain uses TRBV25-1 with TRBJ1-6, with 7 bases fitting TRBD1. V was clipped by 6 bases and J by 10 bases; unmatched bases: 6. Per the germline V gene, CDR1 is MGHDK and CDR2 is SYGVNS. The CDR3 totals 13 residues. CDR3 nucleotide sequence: TGTGCCAGCAGCGACAGGGTGGTGTCACCCCTCCACTTT. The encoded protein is CASSDRVVSPLHF.

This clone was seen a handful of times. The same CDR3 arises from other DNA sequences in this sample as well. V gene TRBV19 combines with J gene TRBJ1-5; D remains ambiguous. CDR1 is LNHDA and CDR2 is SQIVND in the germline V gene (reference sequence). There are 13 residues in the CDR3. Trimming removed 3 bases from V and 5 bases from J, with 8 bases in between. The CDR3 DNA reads TGTGCCAGTAGTATTAGGCCGGATCAGCCCCAGCATTTT. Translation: CASSIRPDQPQHF.

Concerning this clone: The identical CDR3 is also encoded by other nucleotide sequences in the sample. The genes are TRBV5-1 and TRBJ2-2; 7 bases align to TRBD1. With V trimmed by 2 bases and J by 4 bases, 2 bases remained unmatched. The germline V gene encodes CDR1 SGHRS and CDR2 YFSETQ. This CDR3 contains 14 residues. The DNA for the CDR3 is TGCGCCAGCAGCTTTTCAGGGGGCACCGGGGAGCTGTTTTTT. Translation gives CASSFSGGTGELFF.

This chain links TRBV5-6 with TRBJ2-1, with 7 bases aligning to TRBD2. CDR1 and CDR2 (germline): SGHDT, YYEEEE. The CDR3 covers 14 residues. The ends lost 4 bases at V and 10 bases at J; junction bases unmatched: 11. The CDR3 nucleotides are TGTGCCAGCAGCCTGCCTCCCCCAGCGGGGGAGCAGTTCTTC. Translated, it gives CASSLPPPAGEQFF.

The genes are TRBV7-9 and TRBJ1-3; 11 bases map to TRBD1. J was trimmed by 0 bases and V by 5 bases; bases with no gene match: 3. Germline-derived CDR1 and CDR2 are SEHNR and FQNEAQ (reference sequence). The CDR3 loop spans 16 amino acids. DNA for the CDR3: TGTGCCAGCAGCCCCGGGACAGGGGGCTCTGGAAACACCATATATTTT. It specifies CASSPGTGGSGNTIYF.

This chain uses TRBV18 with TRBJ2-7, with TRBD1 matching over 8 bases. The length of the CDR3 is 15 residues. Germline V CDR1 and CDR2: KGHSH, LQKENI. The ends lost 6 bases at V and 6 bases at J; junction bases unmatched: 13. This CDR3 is CASSPGTGGVGEQYF. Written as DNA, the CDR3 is TGTGCCAGCTCCCCCGGGACAGGCGGTGTGGGCGAGCAGTACTTC.